The 15 T cell receptor beta chains given below trace back to one sample, sequenced in a study of shared clonotypes between healthy human individuals. CD45RO-negative, CCR7-positively selected cells formed the naive CD8 fraction, excluding terminally differentiated effector memory CD45RA+ cells. The protocol was immunoSEQ multiplex PCR, while the TCRdb copy is restricted to in-frame clones and leaves out a portion. The table shows about 2.2 million clones, with over 85% occurring only once. The sequenced material came from naive CD8+ T cells from PBMCs. The receptors were gathered from a man younger than 35 in good health. Some clones in this sample may be carry-over from other donors' samples.

This clone was seen only a few times. The chain recombines TRBV27 with TRBJ2-2, with a weak D call TRBD1 (6 bases). V dropped 7 bases and J dropped 5 bases, with 20 bases sitting between them. Germline V gene sequence: CDR1 MNHEY, CDR2 SMNVEV (reference sequence). The CDR3 is 16 residues long. The CDR3 DNA is TGTGCCAGCACCCCCCGGGTACAGGGTTATACCGGGGAGCTGTTTTTT. It codes for CASTPRVQGYTGELFF.

The genes are TRBV6-5 and TRBJ1-1; no reliable D call. Trimming left V 3 bases short and J 4 bases short, with 12 bases between. In germline, CDR1 is MNHEY, CDR2 SVGAGI. The CDR3 spans 14 residues. The CDR3 region is CASSYTTAGTEAFF. CDR3 DNA: TGTGCCAGCAGTTATACCACGGCGGGCACTGAAGCTTTCTTT.

The chain is built from TRBV19 and TRBJ2-1, with D possibly being TRBD2 (6 bases). The CDR3 loop spans 13 amino acids. Germline V CDR1 and CDR2: LNHDA, SQIVND (reference sequence). The V end lost 5 bases, the J end lost 8 bases, and 13 bases lay between the germline ends. The chain's CDR3 is CASSPLATHEQFF. CDR3 nucleotide sequence: TGTGCCAGTAGTCCGCTAGCGACGCATGAGCAGTTCTTC.

The genes are TRBV6-6 and TRBJ1-3; 7 bases match TRBD1. Germline values: CDR1 MNHNY, CDR2 SVGAGI (reference sequence). This CDR3 spans 16 amino acids. V lost 2 bases and J lost 5; bases outside the gene matches: 9. Here the CDR3 reads CASSYPADRLRNTIYF. The CDR3 DNA reads TGTGCCAGCAGTTACCCTGCGGACAGGCTGAGAAACACCATATATTTT.

This chain joins TRBV4-3 and TRBJ2-3; maybe TRBD2 (5 bases). V lost 1 base and J 2 bases, leaving 16 bases between the germline ends. The CDR3 sequence is 17 residues long. CDR1 and CDR2 (germline): LGHNA, YSLEER. CDR3 protein: CASSQGDFGVFTDTQYF. CDR3 in DNA: TGCGCCAGCAGCCAAGGAGATTTCGGGGTGTTCACAGATACGCAGTATTTT.

The chain carries TRBV2 and TRBJ2-3, with TRBD1 as a possible D gene (5 bases). In germline, CDR1 is SNHLY, CDR2 FYNNEI. The CDR3 totals 14 residues. V was pared by 5 bases and J by 2 bases, with 11 bases between. CDR3 in amino acids: CASSSTAYTDTQYF. The CDR3 nucleotides are TGTGCCAGCAGTTCGACAGCCTACACAGATACGCAGTATTTT.

This clone was observed a handful of times. The CDR3 loop is CASSILGGQEKLFF. CDR3 DNA sequence: TGTGCCAGTAGTATCTTGGGGGGCCAGGAAAAACTGTTTTTT. The rearrangement uses TRBV19 and TRBJ1-4; D possibly corresponds to TRBD1 (6 bases). The germline gives CDR1 LNHDA, CDR2 SQIVND (reference sequence). This CDR3 has 14 amino acids. V gave up 3 bases and J gave up 8 bases, with 13 bases separating them. Combining the CDR3 with reference TRBV19 and TRBJ1-4 gives the whole variable domain DGGITQSPKYLFRKEGQNVTLSCEQNLNHDAMYWYRQDPGQGLRLIYYSQIVNDFQKGDIAEGYSVSREKKESFPLTVTSAQKNPTAFYLCASSILGGQEKLFFGSGTQLSVL.

The chain joins TRBV7-6 to TRBJ2-2; tentatively, D is TRBD1 or TRBD2 (6 bases each). The CDR3 totals 14 residues. Germline lookup yields CDR1 SGHVS and CDR2 FNYEAQ. Trimming left V 7 bases short and J 6 bases short, with 15 bases between. This CDR3 is CASNNNGGPGELFF. The CDR3, as DNA: TGTGCCAGCAACAATAATGGGGGGCCCGGGGAGCTGTTTTTT.

The V and J genes are TRBV6-6 and TRBJ2-3; D remains unclear. This CDR3 comprises 14 residues. Germline CDR1 MNHNY, CDR2 SVGAGI (reference sequence). V was clipped by 0 bases and J by 0 bases, with 4 bases between them. CDR3 protein: CASSYSSSTDTQYF. CDR3 DNA sequence: TGTGCCAGCAGTTACTCAAGCAGCACAGATACGCAGTATTTT.

The chain joins TRBV6-5 to TRBJ2-2; 9 bases map to TRBD1. This CDR3 has 15 residues. Germline CDR1 is MNHEY and CDR2 is SVGAGI. V lost 7 bases, J lost 2 bases, and 5 bases stayed unmatched. CDR3 in amino acids: CASTWTGENTGELFF. The DNA for the CDR3 is TGTGCCAGCACCTGGACAGGGGAAAACACCGGGGAGCTGTTTTTT.

The rearrangement links TRBV19 to TRBJ1-5; a weak D match, TRBD1 (6 bases). Trimming removed 4 bases at V and 7 bases at J, with 11 bases between. Germline loops: CDR1 LNHDA, CDR2 SQIVND (reference sequence). This CDR3 spans 13 amino acids. The CDR3 sequence: CASSNTGTQPQHF. DNA of the CDR3: TGTGCCAGTAGTAATACAGGGACCCAGCCCCAGCATTTT.

This sequence joins TRBV7-9 and TRBJ2-4; D gene unclear. Germline V gives CDR1 SEHNR, CDR2 FQNEAQ (reference sequence). The V end was cut by 5 bases, the J end by 6 bases, with 20 bases between. This CDR3 spans 16 amino acids. The CDR3 protein is CASSSQRTSPGNIQYF. In DNA form, the CDR3 reads TGTGCCAGCAGCAGCCAAAGGACCTCTCCCGGAAACATTCAGTACTTC.

The rearrangement links TRBV7-9 to TRBJ2-7; 9 positions agree with TRBD1. The CDR3 has 17 amino acids. The V segment lost 5 bases and the J segment 2 bases; nucleotides outside the gene matches: 13. CDR1 and CDR2 (germline): SEHNR, FQNEAQ (reference sequence). The CDR3 here is CASSPGSGQGTPYEQYF. The CDR3 DNA is TGTGCCAGCAGCCCAGGATCGGGACAGGGCACGCCCTACGAGCAGTACTTC.

This chain joins TRBV30 and TRBJ2-7; D is undetermined. CDR1 and CDR2 (germline): GTSNPN, SVGIG (reference sequence). The CDR3 extends over 13 amino acids. V was clipped by 0 bases and J by 7 bases, with 13 bases between them. The CDR3 here is CAWSVALPREQYF. The CDR3 bases are TGTGCCTGGAGTGTTGCCCTCCCTAGGGAGCAGTACTTC.

The rearrangement links TRBV18 to TRBJ2-1; D is ambiguous. Germline V gives CDR1 KGHSH, CDR2 LQKENI. Trimming removed 3 bases from V and 4 bases from J, with 7 bases in between. CDR3 length: 13 amino acids. CDR3 amino acids: CASSPALYNEQFF. The CDR3 DNA follows: TGTGCCAGCTCACCGGCCCTGTACAATGAGCAGTTCTTC.